Listed here are 7 T cell receptor beta chains from one sample, sequenced in a study of tumor-infiltrating lymphocytes in primary liver carcinoma. With approximately 470 ng total RNA as template and a constant-region primer, TCR beta cDNA was made. Libraries for TCR beta were built through three nested multiplex PCR rounds, which together made up a slightly modified ARM-PCR procedure. TRBV1-TRBV30 forward and Cbeta reverse primers drove the first two roughly 10-cycle rounds. TCRdb independently ran MiXCR on the multiplex PCR reads; one entry per CDR3 protein. The sample has about 78,000 distinct CDR3 sequences; about two thirds are singletons. Bulk tissue was left unsorted, and RNA and DNA were co-extracted from about 19-30 mg of it. Sequencing input: liver tumor tissue from sampling region 4. The subset: tumor region T4, right-lateral pole. These receptors were obtained from a woman in her sixties with primary liver carcinoma and hepatitis B virus infection.

As to this clonotype: One junction end disagrees with the germline gene, perhaps due to a read error. This chain links TRBV6-6 with TRBJ1-5; a possible D gene is TRBD1 (6 bases). The V gene's germline CDR1 is MNHNY and CDR2 SVGAGI (reference sequence). The CDR3 is 15 amino acids. The CDR3 bases are TGTGCCAGCAGTTACGGCTCAGGGGTCAGGCAACCCCGGCATTTT. Protein: CASSYGSGVRQPRHF.

Worth noting for this clonotype: This may be a read error: a much more frequent sequence differs by one nucleotide. The chain employs TRBV7-9 and TRBJ2-1; 13 bases are shared with TRBD2. The CDR3 has 15 residues. The germline V gene has CDR1 SEHNR and CDR2 FQNEAQ (reference sequence). The CDR3 nucleotides are TGTACCAGCAGCCACACTAGCGGGAGGGCCGATGAGCAGTTCTTC. Amino acids: CTSSHTSGRADEQFF.

This clonotype was seen more than once but under ten times. Germline is not matched at one junction end, which may reflect a read error. The CDR3 loop is CPSSPPLVSSKTQHF. CDR3 in DNA: TGTCCCAGCAGCCCACCCCTGGTGTCCTCGAAGACCCAGCACTTC. The genes are TRBV11-2 and TRBJ2-5; D ambiguous. Germline V CDR1 and CDR2: SGHAT, FQNNGV. The CDR3 consists of 15 residues.

As to this clonotype: An end of the junction does not agree with germline; a read error may underlie this. V is TRBV4-2 and J is TRBJ2-6; 9 positions agree with TRBD2. CDR1 is LGHNA, CDR2 YNFKEQ, per germline. CDR3 length equals 18 residues. CDR3 in amino acids: CASSQDFSGSSGADVLTF. The CDR3 region has the DNA TGTGCCAGCAGCCAAGACTTTAGCGGGAGCTCTGGGGCCGACGTCCTGACTTTC.

Worth noting for this clonotype: One end of the junction is discordant with germline, which a read error may explain. The chain recombines TRBV29-1 with TRBJ2-2, with D maybe TRBD2 (6 bases). The germline V gene encodes CDR1 SQVTM and CDR2 ANQGSEA. The CDR3 length is 13 residues. DNA for the CDR3: TGTAGCGTCACGGGGCACACGGGCGGGGAGCTGTTCTTT. Amino acid sequence: CSVTGHTGGELFF.

In regard to this clonotype: A read error may produce the germline difference seen at one junction end. The CDR3, as DNA: TGCGCCAACAGCCAAGACTCCCCGATGGTAGGGACTAGCGGATATGAGCAGTTCTTC. Amino acids: CANSQDSPMVGTSGYEQFF. The chain carries TRBV4-1 and TRBJ2-1, with TRBD2 identical over 11 bases. The V gene's germline CDR1 is MGHRA and CDR2 YSYEKL. The length of the CDR3 is 19 residues.

Ten or more counts support this clonotype. This sequence may be a read error, since a much larger clone differs from it by one base. The chain is built from TRBV6-6 and TRBJ1-5, with TRBD1 matching 7 bases. The CDR3 is made up of 16 amino acids. The germline CDR1 and CDR2 sequences are MNHNY and SVGAGI (reference sequence). Trimming at V came to 6 bases and at J to 4 bases, leaving 12 bases not matched to a gene. CDR3 amino acids: CASRGTKQGPNQPQHF. DNA for the CDR3: TGTGCCAGCAGGGGCACCAAACAGGGGCCGAATCAGCCCCAGCATTTT.